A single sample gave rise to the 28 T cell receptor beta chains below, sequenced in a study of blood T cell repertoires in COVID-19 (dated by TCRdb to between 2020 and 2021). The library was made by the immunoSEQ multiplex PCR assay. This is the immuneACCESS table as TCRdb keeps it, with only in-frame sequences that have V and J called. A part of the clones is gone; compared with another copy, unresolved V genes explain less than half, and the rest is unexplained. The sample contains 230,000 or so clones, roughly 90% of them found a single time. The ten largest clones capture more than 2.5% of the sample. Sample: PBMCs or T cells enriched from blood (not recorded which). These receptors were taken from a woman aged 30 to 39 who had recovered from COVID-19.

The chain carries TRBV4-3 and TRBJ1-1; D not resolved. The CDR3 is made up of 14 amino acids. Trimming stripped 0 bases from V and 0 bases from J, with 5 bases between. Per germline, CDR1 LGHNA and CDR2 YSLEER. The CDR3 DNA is TGCGCCAGCAGCCAAGACAGCGTGAACACTGAAGCTTTCTTT. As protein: CASSQDSVNTEAFF.

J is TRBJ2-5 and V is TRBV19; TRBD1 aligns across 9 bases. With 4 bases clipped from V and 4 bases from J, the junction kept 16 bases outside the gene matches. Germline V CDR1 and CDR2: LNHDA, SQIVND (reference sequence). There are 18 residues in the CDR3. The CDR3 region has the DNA TGTGCCAGTAGTACTCCTCCCAGGGGACAGGGTTCAAGAGAGACCCAGTACTTC. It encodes CASSTPPRGQGSRETQYF.

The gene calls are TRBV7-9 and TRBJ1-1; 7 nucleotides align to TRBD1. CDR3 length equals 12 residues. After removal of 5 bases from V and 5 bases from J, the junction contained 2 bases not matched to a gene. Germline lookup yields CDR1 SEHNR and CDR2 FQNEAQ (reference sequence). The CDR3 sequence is CASSPGGTEAFF. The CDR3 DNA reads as TGTGCCAGCAGCCCAGGGGGAACTGAAGCTTTCTTT.

For the CDR3, the DNA is TGTGCCAGCAGTGAGTGGGGAGGGTACGAGCAGTACTTC. This translates into CASSEWGGYEQYF. The rearrangement uses TRBV2 and TRBJ2-7, with 7 positions matching TRBD2. Germline-derived CDR1 and CDR2 are SNHLY and FYNNEI. The CDR3 runs 13 residues. The J segment lost 4 bases and the V segment lost 3 bases, leaving 3 bases of the junction unmatched.

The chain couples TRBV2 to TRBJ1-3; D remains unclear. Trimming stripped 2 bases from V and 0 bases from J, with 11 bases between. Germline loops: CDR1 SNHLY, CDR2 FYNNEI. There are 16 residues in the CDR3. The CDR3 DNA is TGTGCCAGCAGTGAACGAACTGCAAACTCTGGAAACACCATATATTTT. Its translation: CASSERTANSGNTIYF.

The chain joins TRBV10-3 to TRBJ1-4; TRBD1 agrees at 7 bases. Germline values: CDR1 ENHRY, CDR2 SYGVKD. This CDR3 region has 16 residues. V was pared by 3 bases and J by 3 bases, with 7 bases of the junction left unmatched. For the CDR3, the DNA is TGTGCCATCAGTGACCCAACAGGGGATGCTAATGAAAAACTGTTTTTT. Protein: CAISDPTGDANEKLFF.

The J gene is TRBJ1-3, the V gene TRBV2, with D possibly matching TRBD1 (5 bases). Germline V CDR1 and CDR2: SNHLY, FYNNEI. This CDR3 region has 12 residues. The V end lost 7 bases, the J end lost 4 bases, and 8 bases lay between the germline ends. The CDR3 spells CASTGGGNTIYF. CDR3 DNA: TGTGCCAGCACGGGGGGAGGAAACACCATATATTTT.

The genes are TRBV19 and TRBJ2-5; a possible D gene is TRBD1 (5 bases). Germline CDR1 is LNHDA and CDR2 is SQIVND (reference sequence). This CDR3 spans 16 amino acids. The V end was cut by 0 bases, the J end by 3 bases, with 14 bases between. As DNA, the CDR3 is TGTGCCAGTAGTATAGAAGCAGGGTCCTGGGAAGAGACCCAGTACTTC. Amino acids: CASSIEAGSWEETQYF.

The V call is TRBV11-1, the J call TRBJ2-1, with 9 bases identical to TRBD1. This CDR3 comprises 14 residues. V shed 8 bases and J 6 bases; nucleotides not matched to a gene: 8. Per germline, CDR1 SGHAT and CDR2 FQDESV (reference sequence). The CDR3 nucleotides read TGTGCCAGCTCCTTTGGGACAGGGATCAATGAGCAGTTCTTC. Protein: CASSFGTGINEQFF.

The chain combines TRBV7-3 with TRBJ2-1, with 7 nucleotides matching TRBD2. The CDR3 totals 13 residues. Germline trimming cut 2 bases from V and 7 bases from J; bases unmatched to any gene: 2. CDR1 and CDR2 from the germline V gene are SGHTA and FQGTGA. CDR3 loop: CASSLGLGNEQFF. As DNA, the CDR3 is TGTGCCAGCAGCTTAGGACTAGGGAATGAGCAGTTCTTC.

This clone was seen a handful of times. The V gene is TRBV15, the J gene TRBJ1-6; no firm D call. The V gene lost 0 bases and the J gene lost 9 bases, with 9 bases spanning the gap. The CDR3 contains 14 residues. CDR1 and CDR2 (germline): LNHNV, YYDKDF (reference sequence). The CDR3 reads CATSREWLFSPLHF. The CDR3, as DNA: TGTGCCACCAGCAGAGAGTGGCTTTTTTCACCCCTCCACTTT.

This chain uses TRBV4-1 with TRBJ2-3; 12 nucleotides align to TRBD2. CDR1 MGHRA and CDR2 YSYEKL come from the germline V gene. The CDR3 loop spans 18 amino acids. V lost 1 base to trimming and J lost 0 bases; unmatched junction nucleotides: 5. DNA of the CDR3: TGCGCCAGCAGCCAAGCCCTAGCGGGGGGGCTTAGCACAGATACGCAGTATTTT. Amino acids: CASSQALAGGLSTDTQYF.

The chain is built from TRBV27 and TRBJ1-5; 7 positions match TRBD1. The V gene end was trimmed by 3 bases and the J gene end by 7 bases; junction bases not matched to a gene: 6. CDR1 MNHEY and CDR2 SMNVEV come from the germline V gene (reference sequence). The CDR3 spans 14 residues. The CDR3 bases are TGTGCCAGCAGTTTGGCGGCAGGGGGACAGCCCCAGCATTTT. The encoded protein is CASSLAAGGQPQHF.

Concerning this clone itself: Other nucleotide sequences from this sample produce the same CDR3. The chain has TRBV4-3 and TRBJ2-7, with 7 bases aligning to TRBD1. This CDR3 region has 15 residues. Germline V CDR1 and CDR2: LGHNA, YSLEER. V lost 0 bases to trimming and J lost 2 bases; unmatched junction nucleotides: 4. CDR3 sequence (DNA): TGCGCCAGCAGCCAAGATAGGGACAGAGCCTACGAGCAGTACTTC. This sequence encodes CASSQDRDRAYEQYF.

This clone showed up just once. This CDR3 reads CAWSTLAGGNQPQHF. In DNA form, the CDR3 reads TGTGCCTGGAGTACACTCGCGGGAGGCAATCAGCCCCAGCATTTT. The rearrangement links TRBV30 to TRBJ1-5; D is undetermined. Germline CDR1 reads GTSNPN; CDR2 reads SVGIG (reference sequence). Trimming cost V 2 bases and J 2 bases, with 13 bases left between them. The CDR3 length is 15 residues.

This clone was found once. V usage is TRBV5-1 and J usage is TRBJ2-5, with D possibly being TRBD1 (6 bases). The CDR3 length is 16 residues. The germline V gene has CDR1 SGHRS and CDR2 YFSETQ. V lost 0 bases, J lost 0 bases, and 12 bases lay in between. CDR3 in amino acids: CASSLAETGDQETQYF. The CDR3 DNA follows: TGCGCCAGCAGCTTGGCGGAGACAGGCGACCAAGAGACCCAGTACTTC.

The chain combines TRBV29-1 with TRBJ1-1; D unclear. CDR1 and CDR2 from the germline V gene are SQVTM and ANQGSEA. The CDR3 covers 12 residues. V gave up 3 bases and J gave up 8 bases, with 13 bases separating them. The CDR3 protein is CSVEAPNKEAFF. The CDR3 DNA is TGCAGCGTTGAGGCCCCCAACAAGGAAGCTTTCTTT.

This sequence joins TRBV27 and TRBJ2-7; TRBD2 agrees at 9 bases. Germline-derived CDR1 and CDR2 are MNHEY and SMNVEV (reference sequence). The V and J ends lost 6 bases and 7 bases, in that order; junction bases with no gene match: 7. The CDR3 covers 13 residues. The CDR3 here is CASSPGLATEQYF. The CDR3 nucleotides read TGTGCCAGCAGCCCCGGACTAGCGACTGAGCAGTACTTC.

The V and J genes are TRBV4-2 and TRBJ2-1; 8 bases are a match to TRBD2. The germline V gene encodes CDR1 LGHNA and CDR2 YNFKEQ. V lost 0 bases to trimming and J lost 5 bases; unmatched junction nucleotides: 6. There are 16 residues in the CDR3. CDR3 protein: CASSQEGGGNHNEQFF. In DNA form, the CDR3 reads TGTGCCAGCAGCCAAGAAGGCGGGGGGAACCACAATGAGCAGTTCTTC.

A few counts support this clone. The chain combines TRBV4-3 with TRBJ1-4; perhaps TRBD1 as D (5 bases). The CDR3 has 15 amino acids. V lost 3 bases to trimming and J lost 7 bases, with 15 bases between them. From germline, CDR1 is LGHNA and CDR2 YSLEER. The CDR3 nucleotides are TGCGCCAGCAGCCAGAACCCCTCGGGGGGTGAAAAACTGTTTTTT. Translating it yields CASSQNPSGGEKLFF.

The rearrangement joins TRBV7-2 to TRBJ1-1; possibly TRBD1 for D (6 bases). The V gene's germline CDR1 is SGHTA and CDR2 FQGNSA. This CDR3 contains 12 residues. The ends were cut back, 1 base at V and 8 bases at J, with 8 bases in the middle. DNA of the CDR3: TGTGCCAGCAGCTTAGTTAGGGGGGAAGCTTTCTTT. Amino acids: CASSLVRGEAFF.

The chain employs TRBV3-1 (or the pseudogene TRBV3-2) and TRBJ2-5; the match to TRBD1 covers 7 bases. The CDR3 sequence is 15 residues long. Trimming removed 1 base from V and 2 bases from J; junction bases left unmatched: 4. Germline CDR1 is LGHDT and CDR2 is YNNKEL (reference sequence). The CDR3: CASSQARGMQETQYF. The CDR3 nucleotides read TGTGCCAGCAGCCAAGCCAGGGGGATGCAAGAGACCCAGTACTTC.

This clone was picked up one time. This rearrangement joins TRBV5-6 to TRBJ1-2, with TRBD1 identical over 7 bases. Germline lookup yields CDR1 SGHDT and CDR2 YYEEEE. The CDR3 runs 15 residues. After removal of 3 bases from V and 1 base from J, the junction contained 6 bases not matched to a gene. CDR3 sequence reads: CASSSTGVLNYGYTF. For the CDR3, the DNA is TGTGCCAGCAGCTCTACAGGGGTCCTTAACTATGGCTACACCTTC.

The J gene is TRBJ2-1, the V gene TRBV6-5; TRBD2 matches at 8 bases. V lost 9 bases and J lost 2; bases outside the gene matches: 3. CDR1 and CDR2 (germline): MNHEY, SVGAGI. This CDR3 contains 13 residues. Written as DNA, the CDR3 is TGTGCCAGTACTAGCGGAGCCTACAATGAGCAGTTCTTC. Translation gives CASTSGAYNEQFF.

CDR3 coding DNA: TGTGCCAGCAGGTGGGACAGGGCCGGGGGCTACACCTTC. As protein: CASRWDRAGGYTF. V is TRBV5-8 and J is TRBJ1-2, with TRBD1 matching 9 bases. This CDR3 is 13 amino acids long. V shed 5 bases and J 8 bases; nucleotides not matched to a gene: 7. CDR1 is SGHTS, CDR2 YDEGEE, per germline.

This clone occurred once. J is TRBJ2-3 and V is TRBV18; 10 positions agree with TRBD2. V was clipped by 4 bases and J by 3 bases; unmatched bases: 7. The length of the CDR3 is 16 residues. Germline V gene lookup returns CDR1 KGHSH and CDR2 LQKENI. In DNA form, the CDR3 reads TGTGCCAGCTCACTCACCCCTAGCGGGGGAACAGATACGCAGTATTTT. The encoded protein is CASSLTPSGGTDTQYF. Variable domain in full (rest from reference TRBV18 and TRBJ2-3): NAGVMQNPRHLVRRRGQEARLRCSPMKGHSHVYWYRQLPEEGLKFMVYLQKENIIDESGMPKERFSAEFPKEGPSILRIQQVVRGDSAAYFCASSLTPSGGTDTQYFGPGTRLTVL.

DNA for the CDR3: TGTGCCAGCAGCCCTAAGGGACAGGGGGTGAGGGAGCAGTTCTTC. Translated, it gives CASSPKGQGVREQFF. The rearrangement links TRBV5-4 to TRBJ2-1, with 11 bases aligning to TRBD1. The junction had 10 bases not matched to a gene; V was cut back by 4 bases and J by 10 bases. In germline, CDR1 is SGHNT, CDR2 YYREEE (reference sequence). The CDR3 contains 15 residues.

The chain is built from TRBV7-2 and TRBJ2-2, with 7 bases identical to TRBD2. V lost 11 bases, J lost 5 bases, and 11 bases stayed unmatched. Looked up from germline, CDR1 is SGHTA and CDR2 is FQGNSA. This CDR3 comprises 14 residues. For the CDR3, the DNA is TGTGCCTCCGAGCAGTGGGGGGGAACCGGGGAGCTGTTTTTT. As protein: CASEQWGGTGELFF.